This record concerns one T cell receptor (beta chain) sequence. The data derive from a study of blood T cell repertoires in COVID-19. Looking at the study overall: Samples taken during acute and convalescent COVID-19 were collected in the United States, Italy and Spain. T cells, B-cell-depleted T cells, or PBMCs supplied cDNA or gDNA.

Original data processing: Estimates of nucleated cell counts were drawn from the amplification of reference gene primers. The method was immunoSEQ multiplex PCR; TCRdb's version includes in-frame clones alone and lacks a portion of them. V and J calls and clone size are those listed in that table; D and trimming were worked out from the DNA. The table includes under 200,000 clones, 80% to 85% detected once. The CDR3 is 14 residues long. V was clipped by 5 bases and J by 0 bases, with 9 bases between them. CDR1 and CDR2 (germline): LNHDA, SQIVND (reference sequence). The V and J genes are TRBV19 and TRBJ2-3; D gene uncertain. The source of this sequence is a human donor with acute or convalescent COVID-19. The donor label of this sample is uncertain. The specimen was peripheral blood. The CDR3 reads CASSVQVSTDTQYF. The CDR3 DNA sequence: TGTGCCAGTAGTGTTCAGGTTAGCACAGATACGCAGTATTTT.